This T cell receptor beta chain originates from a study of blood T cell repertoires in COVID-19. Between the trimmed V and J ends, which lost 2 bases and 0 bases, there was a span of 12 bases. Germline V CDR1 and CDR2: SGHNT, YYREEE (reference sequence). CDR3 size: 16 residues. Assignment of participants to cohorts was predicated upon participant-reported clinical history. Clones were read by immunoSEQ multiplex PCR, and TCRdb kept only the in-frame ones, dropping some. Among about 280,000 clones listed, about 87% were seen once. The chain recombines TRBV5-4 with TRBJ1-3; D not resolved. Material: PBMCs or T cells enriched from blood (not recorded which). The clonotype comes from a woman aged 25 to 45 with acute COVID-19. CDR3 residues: CASSLGPGNSGNTIYF. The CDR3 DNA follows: TGTGCCAGCAGCTTAGGGCCGGGGAACTCTGGAAACACCATATATTTT. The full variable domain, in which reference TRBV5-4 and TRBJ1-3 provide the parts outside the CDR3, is ETGVTQSPTHLIKTRGQQVTLRCSSQSGHNTVSWYQQALGQGPQFIFQYYREEENGRGNFPPRFSGLQFPNYSSELNVNALELDDSALYLCASSLGPGNSGNTIYFGEGSWLTVV.